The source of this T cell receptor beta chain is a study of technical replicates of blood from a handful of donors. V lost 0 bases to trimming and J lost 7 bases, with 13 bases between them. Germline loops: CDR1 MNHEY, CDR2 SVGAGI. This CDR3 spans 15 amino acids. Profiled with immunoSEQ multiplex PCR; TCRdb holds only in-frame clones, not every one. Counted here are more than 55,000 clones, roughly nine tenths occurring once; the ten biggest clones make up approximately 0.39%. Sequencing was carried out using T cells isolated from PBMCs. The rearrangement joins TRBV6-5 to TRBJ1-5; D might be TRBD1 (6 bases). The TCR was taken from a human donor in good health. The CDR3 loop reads CASSYSGQPRQPQHF. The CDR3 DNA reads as TGTGCCAGCAGTTACTCTGGACAGCCCCGGCAGCCCCAGCATTTT.